Listed below are T cell receptor beta chains from one sample, sequenced in a study of blood T cell repertoires in COVID-19. The method was immunoSEQ multiplex PCR; TCRdb's version includes in-frame clones alone and lacks a portion of them. This sample has about 200,000 clones, with approximately 80% found just once. The specimen was peripheral blood. These receptors came from a woman of 80 years or more with COVID-19, enrolled during active disease. Both conserved end residues are part of each CDR3. Fields, in order: clone size, V gene, J gene, D gene, CDR3 protein, CDR3 DNA. The D gene is left open where the match is weak. Clone size is not always given. Where it is, it says once, few, many or a class for expanded clones.

abundance: -
v_gene: TRBV6-1
j_gene: TRBJ2-6
d_gene: TRBD2
CDR3aa: CASSERAGSTLSGANVLTF
CDR3nt: TGTGCCAGCAGTGAAAGAGCGGGGTCTACTCTCTCTGGGGCCAACGTCCTGACTTTC

abundance: once
v_gene: TRBV28
j_gene: TRBJ1-5
d_gene: -
CDR3aa: CASSLGTRGYQPQHF
CDR3nt: TGTGCCAGCAGTTTGGGGACAAGGGGGTATCAGCCCCAGCATTTT

abundance: -
v_gene: TRBV5-1
j_gene: TRBJ1-2
d_gene: TRBD1
CDR3aa: CASSPVDRGYNPYTF
CDR3nt: TGCGCCAGCAGCCCGGTGGACAGGGGATACAACCCCTACACCTTC

abundance: -
v_gene: TRBV29-1
j_gene: TRBJ1-1
d_gene: TRBD1
CDR3aa: CSVDVRGQNTEAFF
CDR3nt: TGCAGCGTTGACGTCAGGGGGCAGAACACTGAAGCTTTCTTT

abundance: -
v_gene: TRBV29-1
j_gene: TRBJ2-7
d_gene: TRBD2
CDR3aa: CSVRLAGTYEQYF
CDR3nt: TGCAGCGTCCGACTAGCGGGGACCTACGAGCAGTACTTC

abundance: -
v_gene: TRBV6-5
j_gene: TRBJ1-6
d_gene: -
CDR3aa: CASSYGPGQNNSPLHF
CDR3nt: TGTGCCAGCAGTTACGGGCCGGGACAAAATAATTCACCCCTCCACTTT

abundance: -
v_gene: TRBV6-2/TRBV6-3
j_gene: TRBJ1-5
d_gene: TRBD1
CDR3aa: CASSYIQGEGQPQHF
CDR3nt: TGTGCCAGCAGTTACATACAGGGGGAAGGTCAGCCCCAGCATTTT

abundance: -
v_gene: TRBV19
j_gene: TRBJ1-2
d_gene: TRBD1
CDR3aa: CASRQGAVSYGYTF
CDR3nt: TGTGCCAGCCGACAGGGGGCGGTCTCCTATGGCTACACCTTC

abundance: -
v_gene: TRBV5-4
j_gene: TRBJ1-6
d_gene: -
CDR3aa: CASSLAAGSSSYNSPLHF
CDR3nt: TGTGCCAGCAGCTTGGCCGCGGGTTCCAGCTCCTATAATTCACCCCTCCACTTT

abundance: -
v_gene: TRBV30
j_gene: TRBJ1-2
d_gene: -
CDR3aa: CAPAPAGIVYGYTF
CDR3nt: TGTGCCCCGGCCCCGGCGGGGATAGTCTATGGCTACACCTTC

abundance: -
v_gene: TRBV5-5
j_gene: TRBJ1-4
d_gene: -
CDR3aa: CASTSDFFGEKLFF
CDR3nt: TGTGCCAGCACCTCCGACTTCTTCGGGGAAAAACTGTTTTTT

abundance: once
v_gene: TRBV4-1
j_gene: TRBJ2-3
d_gene: -
CDR3aa: CASSQDEGRRFYTDTQYF
CDR3nt: TGCGCCAGCAGCCAAGATGAGGGCAGGCGATTTTACACAGATACGCAGTATTTT

abundance: -
v_gene: TRBV2
j_gene: TRBJ1-3
d_gene: -
CDR3aa: CASSDSGSGNTIYF
CDR3nt: TGTGCCAGCAGTGATTCGGGATCTGGAAACACCATATATTTT

abundance: -
v_gene: TRBV5-1
j_gene: TRBJ2-3
d_gene: TRBD2
CDR3aa: CASSFGSGGSFTDTQYF
CDR3nt: TGCGCCAGCAGCTTCGGTAGCGGGGGGTCCTTCACAGATACGCAGTATTTT

abundance: -
v_gene: TRBV5-1
j_gene: TRBJ2-5
d_gene: -
CDR3aa: CASSLSSGAETQYF
CDR3nt: TGCGCCAGCAGCTTGTCGAGCGGAGCGGAGACCCAGTACTTC

abundance: -
v_gene: TRBV7-7
j_gene: TRBJ2-5
d_gene: -
CDR3aa: CASSSSEAETQYF
CDR3nt: TGTGCTAGCAGCTCTTCGGAGGCCGAGACCCAGTACTTC

abundance: few
v_gene: TRBV2
j_gene: TRBJ1-1
d_gene: -
CDR3aa: CASHGETEAFF
CDR3nt: TGTGCCAGCCACGGGGAGACTGAAGCTTTCTTT

abundance: -
v_gene: TRBV9
j_gene: TRBJ1-4
d_gene: -
CDR3aa: CASSPDDRLSEKLFF
CDR3nt: TGTGCCAGCAGCCCAGACGACAGGCTCAGTGAAAAACTGTTTTTT

abundance: -
v_gene: TRBV6-5
j_gene: TRBJ1-4
d_gene: TRBD1
CDR3aa: CASRTGGNEKLFF
CDR3nt: TGTGCCAGCCGGACAGGGGGGAATGAAAAACTGTTTTTT

abundance: -
v_gene: TRBV19
j_gene: TRBJ2-7
d_gene: -
CDR3aa: CASSMWRGEQYF
CDR3nt: TGTGCCAGTAGTATGTGGAGGGGCGAGCAGTACTTC

abundance: -
v_gene: TRBV28
j_gene: TRBJ2-7
d_gene: -
CDR3aa: CASRQSGAGDYEQYF
CDR3nt: TGTGCCAGCAGACAGTCGGGGGCGGGAGACTACGAGCAGTACTTC

abundance: -
v_gene: TRBV4-1
j_gene: TRBJ2-7
d_gene: TRBD2
CDR3aa: CASSQGRTSGRSSYEQYF
CDR3nt: TGCGCCAGCAGCCAAGGGCGGACTAGCGGGAGAAGCTCCTACGAGCAGTACTTC

abundance: once
v_gene: TRBV4-1
j_gene: TRBJ1-1
d_gene: -
CDR3aa: CASSQEARDSEAFF
CDR3nt: TGCGCCAGCAGCCAAGAAGCCAGGGACTCTGAAGCTTTCTTT

abundance: -
v_gene: TRBV12-2
j_gene: TRBJ1-4
d_gene: -
CDR3aa: CASRLAETEEKLFF
CDR3nt: TGTGCAAGTCGCTTAGCTGAAACAGAGGAAAAACTGTTTTTT

abundance: few
v_gene: TRBV19
j_gene: TRBJ1-5
d_gene: TRBD1
CDR3aa: CASSRLLTGDQPQHF
CDR3nt: TGTGCCAGTAGTAGACTATTAACAGGGGATCAGCCCCAGCATTTT

abundance: -
v_gene: TRBV7-9
j_gene: TRBJ2-2
d_gene: -
CDR3aa: CASSENQGSGELFF
CDR3nt: TGTGCCAGCAGCGAAAATCAGGGCTCCGGGGAGCTGTTTTTT

abundance: -
v_gene: TRBV2
j_gene: TRBJ2-7
d_gene: -
CDR3aa: CASSDGRAYEQYF
CDR3nt: TGTGCCAGCAGTGACGGCAGGGCCTACGAGCAGTACTTC

abundance: few
v_gene: TRBV6-5
j_gene: TRBJ1-1
d_gene: -
CDR3aa: CASQYRVEGEAFF
CDR3nt: TGTGCCAGTCAATACAGGGTCGAAGGAGAAGCTTTCTTT

abundance: -
v_gene: TRBV10-3
j_gene: TRBJ1-2
d_gene: -
CDR3aa: CATAREGINYGYTF
CDR3nt: TGTGCCACCGCCCGGGAGGGGATCAACTATGGCTACACCTTC

abundance: -
v_gene: TRBV3-1/TRBV3-2
j_gene: TRBJ1-2
d_gene: -
CDR3aa: CASSHGDGYTF
CDR3nt: TGTGCCAGCAGCCACGGTGATGGCTACACCTTC

abundance: -
v_gene: TRBV28
j_gene: TRBJ1-5
d_gene: -
CDR3aa: CASRGRVQLWAQHF
CDR3nt: TGTGCCAGCAGGGGTCGGGTTCAGCTTTGGGCCCAGCATTTT

abundance: -
v_gene: TRBV18
j_gene: TRBJ1-1
d_gene: -
CDR3aa: CASSPAGAGAFF
CDR3nt: TGTGCCAGCTCACCAGCAGGGGCCGGCGCTTTCTTT

abundance: -
v_gene: TRBV5-1
j_gene: TRBJ2-5
d_gene: TRBD1
CDR3aa: CASSIGTVGPKETQYF
CDR3nt: TGCGCCAGCAGCATCGGGACAGTGGGGCCCAAAGAGACCCAGTACTTC

abundance: once
v_gene: TRBV19
j_gene: TRBJ2-3
d_gene: TRBD2
CDR3aa: CASSETSGGATQYF
CDR3nt: TGTGCCAGTAGTGAGACTAGCGGGGGGGCCACGCAGTATTTT

abundance: few
v_gene: TRBV14
j_gene: TRBJ2-1
d_gene: -
CDR3aa: CASSQQSRGAENEQFF
CDR3nt: TGTGCCAGCAGCCAACAATCAAGGGGCGCGGAGAATGAGCAGTTCTTC

abundance: -
v_gene: TRBV6-6
j_gene: TRBJ2-2
d_gene: -
CDR3aa: CASSSERDTGELFF
CDR3nt: TGTGCCAGCAGTTCTGAACGGGACACCGGGGAGCTGTTTTTT

abundance: -
v_gene: TRBV15
j_gene: TRBJ1-2
d_gene: TRBD1
CDR3aa: CATSRGDRGLFGYTF
CDR3nt: TGTGCCACCAGCAGAGGGGACAGGGGGCTCTTCGGATACACCTTC

abundance: -
v_gene: TRBV11-2
j_gene: TRBJ1-6
d_gene: -
CDR3aa: CASSLGGQGTGSPLHF
CDR3nt: TGTGCCAGCAGCTTGGGGGGGCAGGGGACGGGTTCACCCCTCCACTTT

abundance: few
v_gene: TRBV4-2
j_gene: TRBJ2-7
d_gene: -
CDR3aa: CASSQHIGLSYEQYF
CDR3nt: TGTGCCAGCAGCCAGCACATAGGACTATCCTACGAGCAGTACTTC

abundance: -
v_gene: TRBV5-4
j_gene: TRBJ2-1
d_gene: -
CDR3aa: CASSLGGLAGDNEQFF
CDR3nt: TGTGCCAGCAGCTTGGGGGGTCTAGCAGGGGACAATGAGCAGTTCTTC

abundance: few
v_gene: TRBV6-5
j_gene: TRBJ1-2
d_gene: TRBD1
CDR3aa: CASSPWDRGGYTF
CDR3nt: TGTGCCAGCAGTCCCTGGGACAGGGGAGGCTACACCTTC

abundance: many
v_gene: TRBV27
j_gene: TRBJ2-2
d_gene: -
CDR3aa: CASSALALTGELFF
CDR3nt: TGTGCCAGCAGCGCGCTAGCACTTACCGGGGAGCTGTTTTTT

abundance: -
v_gene: TRBV5-1
j_gene: TRBJ1-1
d_gene: -
CDR3aa: CASSLPGTEAFF
CDR3nt: TGCGCCAGCAGCTTACCAGGGACTGAAGCTTTCTTT

abundance: -
v_gene: TRBV27
j_gene: TRBJ1-5
d_gene: TRBD1
CDR3aa: CASSPSTGRQPQHF
CDR3nt: TGTGCCAGCAGCCCATCGACAGGGAGGCAGCCCCAGCATTTT

abundance: -
v_gene: TRBV28
j_gene: TRBJ1-5
d_gene: -
CDR3aa: CASSQDTSYQPQHF
CDR3nt: TGTGCCAGCAGTCAGGACACCTCTTATCAGCCCCAGCATTTT

abundance: -
v_gene: TRBV14
j_gene: TRBJ1-2
d_gene: -
CDR3aa: CASSQDLGRGYTF
CDR3nt: TGTGCCAGCAGCCAAGATTTAGGGAGGGGCTACACCTTC

abundance: -
v_gene: TRBV7-9
j_gene: TRBJ1-2
d_gene: -
CDR3aa: CASGVERGYTF
CDR3nt: TGTGCCAGTGGAGTTGAACGGGGCTACACCTTC

abundance: -
v_gene: TRBV6-6
j_gene: TRBJ2-1
d_gene: TRBD1
CDR3aa: CASSSPGQGAYNEQFF
CDR3nt: TGTGCCAGCAGTTCGCCGGGACAGGGCGCCTACAATGAGCAGTTCTTC

abundance: -
v_gene: TRBV11-2
j_gene: TRBJ2-1
d_gene: -
CDR3aa: CASSLQPRGQFF
CDR3nt: TGTGCCAGCAGCTTACAGCCCCGGGGGCAGTTCTTC

abundance: -
v_gene: TRBV14
j_gene: TRBJ2-5
d_gene: -
CDR3aa: CASREQGGKTQYF
CDR3nt: TGTGCCAGCAGAGAACAGGGTGGGAAGACCCAGTACTTC